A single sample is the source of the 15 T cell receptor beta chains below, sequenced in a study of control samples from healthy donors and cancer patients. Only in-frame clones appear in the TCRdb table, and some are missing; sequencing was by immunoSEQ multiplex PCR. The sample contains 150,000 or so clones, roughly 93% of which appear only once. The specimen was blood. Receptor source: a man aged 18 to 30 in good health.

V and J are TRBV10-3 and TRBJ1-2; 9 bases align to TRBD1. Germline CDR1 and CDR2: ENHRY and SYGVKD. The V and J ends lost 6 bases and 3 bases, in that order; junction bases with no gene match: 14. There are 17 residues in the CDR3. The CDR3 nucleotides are TGTGCCATCAGAAGCCGGGACAGGGAAAGTCTGGACTATGGCTACACCTTC. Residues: CAIRSRDRESLDYGYTF.

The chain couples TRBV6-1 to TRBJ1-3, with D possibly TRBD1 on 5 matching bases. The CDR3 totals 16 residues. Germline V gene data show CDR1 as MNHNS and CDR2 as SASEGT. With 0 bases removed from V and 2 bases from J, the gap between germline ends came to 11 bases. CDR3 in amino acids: CASSEAGIGAGNTIYF. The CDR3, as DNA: TGTGCCAGCAGTGAAGCTGGGATAGGGGCTGGAAACACCATATATTTT.

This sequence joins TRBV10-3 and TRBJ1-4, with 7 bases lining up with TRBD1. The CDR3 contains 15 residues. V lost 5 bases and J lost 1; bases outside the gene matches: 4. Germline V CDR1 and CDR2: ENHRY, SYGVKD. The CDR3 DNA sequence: TGTGCCATCAGTCCACGACAGGGAACTAATGAAAAACTGTTTTTT. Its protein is CAISPRQGTNEKLFF.

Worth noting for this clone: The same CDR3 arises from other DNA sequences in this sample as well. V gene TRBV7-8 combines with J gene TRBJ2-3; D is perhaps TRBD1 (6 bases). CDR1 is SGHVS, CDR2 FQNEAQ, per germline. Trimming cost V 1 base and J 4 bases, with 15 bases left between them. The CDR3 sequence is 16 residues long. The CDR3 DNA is TGTGCCAGCAGCTTAGGGGGGCAGGGGACGGCAGATACGCAGTATTTT. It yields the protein CASSLGGQGTADTQYF.

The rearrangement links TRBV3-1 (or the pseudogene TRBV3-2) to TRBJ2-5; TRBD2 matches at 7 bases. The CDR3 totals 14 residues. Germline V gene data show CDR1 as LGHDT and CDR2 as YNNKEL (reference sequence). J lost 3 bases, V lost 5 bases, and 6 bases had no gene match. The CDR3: CASSGRGTEETQYF. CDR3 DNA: TGTGCCAGCAGCGGGAGGGGTACGGAAGAGACCCAGTACTTC.

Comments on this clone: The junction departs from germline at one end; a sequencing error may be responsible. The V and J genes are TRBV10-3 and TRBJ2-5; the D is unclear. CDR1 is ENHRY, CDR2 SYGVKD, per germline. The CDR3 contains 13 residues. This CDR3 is CAISEFNWETQYF. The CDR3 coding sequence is TGTGCCATCAGCGAGTTCAATTGGGAGACCCAGTACTTC.

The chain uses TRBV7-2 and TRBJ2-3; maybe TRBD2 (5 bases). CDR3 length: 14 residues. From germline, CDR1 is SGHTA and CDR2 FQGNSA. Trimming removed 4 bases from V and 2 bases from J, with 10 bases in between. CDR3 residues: CASSSLGATDTQYF. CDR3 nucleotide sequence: TGTGCCAGCAGCTCCTTGGGAGCCACAGATACGCAGTATTTT.

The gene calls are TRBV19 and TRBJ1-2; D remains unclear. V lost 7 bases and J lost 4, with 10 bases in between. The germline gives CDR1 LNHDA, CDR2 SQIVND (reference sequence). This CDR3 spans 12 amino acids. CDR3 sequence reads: CASTFSPYGYTF. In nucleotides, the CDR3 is TGTGCCAGTACCTTCTCCCCCTATGGCTACACCTTC.

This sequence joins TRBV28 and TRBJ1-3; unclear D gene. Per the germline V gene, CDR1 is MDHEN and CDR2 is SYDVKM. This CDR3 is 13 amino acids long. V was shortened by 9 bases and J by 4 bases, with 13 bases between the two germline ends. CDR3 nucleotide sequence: TGTGCCAGTGTGGACTCCTCCGGAAACACCATATATTTT. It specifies CASVDSSGNTIYF.

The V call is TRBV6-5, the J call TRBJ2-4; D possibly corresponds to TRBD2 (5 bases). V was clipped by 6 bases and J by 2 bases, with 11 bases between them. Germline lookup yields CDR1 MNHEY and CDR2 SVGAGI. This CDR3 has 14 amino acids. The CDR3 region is CASRPLAPKNIQYF. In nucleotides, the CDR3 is TGTGCCAGCAGACCCCTAGCCCCCAAAAACATTCAGTACTTC.

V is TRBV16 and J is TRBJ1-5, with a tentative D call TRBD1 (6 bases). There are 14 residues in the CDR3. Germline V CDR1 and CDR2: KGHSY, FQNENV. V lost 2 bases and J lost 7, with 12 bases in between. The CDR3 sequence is CASSQKGEGQPQHF. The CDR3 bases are TGTGCCAGCAGCCAAAAGGGGGAGGGACAGCCCCAGCATTTT.

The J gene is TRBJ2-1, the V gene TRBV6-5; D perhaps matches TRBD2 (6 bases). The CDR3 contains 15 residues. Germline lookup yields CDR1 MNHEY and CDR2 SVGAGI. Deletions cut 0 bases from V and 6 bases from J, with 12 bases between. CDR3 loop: CASSYSGRDFNEQFF. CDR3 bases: TGTGCCAGCAGTTACTCGGGGCGGGACTTCAATGAGCAGTTCTTC.

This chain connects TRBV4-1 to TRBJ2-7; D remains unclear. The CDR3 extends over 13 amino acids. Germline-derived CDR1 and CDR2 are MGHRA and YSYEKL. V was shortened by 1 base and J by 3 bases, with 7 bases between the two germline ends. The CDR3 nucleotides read TGCGCCAGCAGCCAAGTTCTGGACTACGAGCAGTACTTC. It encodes CASSQVLDYEQYF.

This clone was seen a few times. The CDR3 protein is CSASARDLMSYNEQFF. CDR3 in DNA: TGCAGTGCTAGTGCCCGGGACCTCATGTCCTACAATGAGCAGTTCTTC. The V gene is TRBV20-1, the J gene TRBJ2-1; either TRBD1 or TRBD2 may supply D (5 bases each). Germline values: CDR1 DFQATT, CDR2 SNEGSKA (reference sequence). The CDR3 runs to 16 residues. The ends were cut back, 3 bases at V and 1 base at J, with 16 bases in the middle.

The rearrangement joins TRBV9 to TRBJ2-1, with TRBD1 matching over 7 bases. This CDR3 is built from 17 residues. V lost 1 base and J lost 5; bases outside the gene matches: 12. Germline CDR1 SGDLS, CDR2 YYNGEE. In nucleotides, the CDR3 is TGTGCCAGCAGCGTATCTCCGTCCCGGGACAGTGACAATGAGCAGTTCTTC. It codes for CASSVSPSRDSDNEQFF.